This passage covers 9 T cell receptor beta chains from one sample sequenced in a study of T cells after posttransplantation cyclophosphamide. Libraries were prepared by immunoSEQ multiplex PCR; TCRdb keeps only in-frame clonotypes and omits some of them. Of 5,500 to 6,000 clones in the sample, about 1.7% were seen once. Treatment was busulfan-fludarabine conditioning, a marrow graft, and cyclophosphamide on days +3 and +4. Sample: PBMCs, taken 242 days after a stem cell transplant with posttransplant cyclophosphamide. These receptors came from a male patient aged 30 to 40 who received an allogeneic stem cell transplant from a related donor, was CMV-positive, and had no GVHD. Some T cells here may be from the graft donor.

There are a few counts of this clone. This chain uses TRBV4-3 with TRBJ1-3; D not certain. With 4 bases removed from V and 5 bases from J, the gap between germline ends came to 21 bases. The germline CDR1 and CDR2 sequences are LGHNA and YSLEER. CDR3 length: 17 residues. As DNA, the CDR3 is TGCGCCAGCAGCCGACACGCTTTTGGAGGCGATAGAAACACCATATATTTT. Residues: CASSRHAFGGDRNTIYF.

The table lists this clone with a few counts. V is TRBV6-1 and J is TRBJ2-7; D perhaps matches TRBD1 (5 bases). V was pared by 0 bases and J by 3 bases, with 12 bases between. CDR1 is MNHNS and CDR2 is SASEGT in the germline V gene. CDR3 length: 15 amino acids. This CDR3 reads CASSEAAPGNYEQYF. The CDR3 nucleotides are TGTGCCAGCAGTGAAGCGGCACCAGGGAACTACGAGCAGTACTTC.

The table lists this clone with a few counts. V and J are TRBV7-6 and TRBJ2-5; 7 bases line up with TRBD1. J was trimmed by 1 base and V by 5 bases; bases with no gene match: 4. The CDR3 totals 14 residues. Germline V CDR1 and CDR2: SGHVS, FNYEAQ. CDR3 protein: CASSPGQIQETQYF. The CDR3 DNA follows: TGTGCCAGCAGCCCGGGACAGATCCAAGAGACCCAGTACTTC. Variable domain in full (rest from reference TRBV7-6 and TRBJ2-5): GAGVSQSPRYKVTKRGQDVALRCDPISGHVSLYWYRQALGQGPEFLTYFNYEAQQDKSGLPNDRFSAERPEGSISTLTIQRTEQRDSAMYRCASSPGQIQETQYFGPGTRLLVL.

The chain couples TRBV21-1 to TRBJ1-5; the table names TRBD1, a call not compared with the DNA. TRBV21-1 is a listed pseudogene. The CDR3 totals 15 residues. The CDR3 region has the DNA TGTGCCAGCAGACCCCAGACAGGCAGCAATCAGCCCCAGCATTTT. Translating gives CASRPQTGSNQPQHF.

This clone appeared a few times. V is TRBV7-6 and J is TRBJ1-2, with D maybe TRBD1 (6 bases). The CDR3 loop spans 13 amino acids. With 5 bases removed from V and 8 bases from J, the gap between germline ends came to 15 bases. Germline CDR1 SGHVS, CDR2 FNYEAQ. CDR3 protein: CASSPRDTGGYTF. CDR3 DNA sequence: TGTGCCAGCAGCCCCCGGGACACCGGGGGCTACACCTTC.

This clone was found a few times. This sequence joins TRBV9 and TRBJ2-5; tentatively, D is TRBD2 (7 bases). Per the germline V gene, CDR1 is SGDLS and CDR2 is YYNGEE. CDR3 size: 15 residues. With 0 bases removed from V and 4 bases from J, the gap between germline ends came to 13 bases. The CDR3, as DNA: TGTGCCAGCAGCGTAGCGAACGCGGGGGCAGAGACCCAGTACTTC. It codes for CASSVANAGAETQYF.

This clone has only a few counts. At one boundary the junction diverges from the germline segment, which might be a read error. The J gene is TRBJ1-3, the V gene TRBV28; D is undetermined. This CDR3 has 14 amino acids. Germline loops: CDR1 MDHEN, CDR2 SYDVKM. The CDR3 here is CASRTMEPGSTIYF. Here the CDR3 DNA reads TGTGCCAGCAGAACCATGGAACCAGGAAGCACCATATATTTT.

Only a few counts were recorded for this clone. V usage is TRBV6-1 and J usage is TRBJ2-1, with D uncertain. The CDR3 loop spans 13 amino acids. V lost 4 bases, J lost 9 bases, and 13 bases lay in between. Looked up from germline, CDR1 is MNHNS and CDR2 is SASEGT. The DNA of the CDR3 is TGTGCCAGCAGTGTCTCCGGGTTAGGTGAGCAGTTCTTC. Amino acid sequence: CASSVSGLGEQFF.

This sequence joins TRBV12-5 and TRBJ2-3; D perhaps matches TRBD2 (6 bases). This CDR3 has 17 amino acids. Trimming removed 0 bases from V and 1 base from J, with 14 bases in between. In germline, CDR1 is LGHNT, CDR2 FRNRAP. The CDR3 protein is CASGLVFQLAGTDTQYF. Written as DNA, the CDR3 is TGTGCTAGTGGTTTGGTTTTCCAACTAGCCGGCACAGATACGCAGTATTTT.